This TCR beta chain was recorded in a study of post-analysis software for immune sequencing data. Notes on the study in general: Strong same-batch co-clustering of samples appeared with F measure clustering. Controls' normalized Chao1 diversity significantly exceeded that of multiple sclerosis patients. In patients, about 5 TRBV segments were more frequent than in controls, with TRBV5-6, TRBV5-1 and TRBV20-1 among them.

The V segment lost 6 bases and the J segment 5 bases; nucleotides outside the gene matches: 10. The CDR3 extends over 15 amino acids. A note on this clonotype: Its cognate antigen is unknown.

TCR beta cDNA libraries included unique molecular identifiers. Once about 0.95 to 10 million T cells were used, approximately 470,000 cDNA molecules resulted. TCRdb independently ran MiXCR on the PCR reads; one entry per CDR3 protein. The sample carries about 770,000 distinct CDR3 sequences, 35% to 55% recorded once. The chain employs TRBV12-3 or TRBV12-4 and TRBJ2-1; 7 bases line up with TRBD2. This sequence originates from a girl between 10 and 17 years old with multiple sclerosis. Sample: blood. The CDR3 DNA reads as TGTGCCAGCAGACCGTCGAGGGGAGGGGACAATGAGCAGTTCTTC. The encoded protein is CASRPSRGGDNEQFF.